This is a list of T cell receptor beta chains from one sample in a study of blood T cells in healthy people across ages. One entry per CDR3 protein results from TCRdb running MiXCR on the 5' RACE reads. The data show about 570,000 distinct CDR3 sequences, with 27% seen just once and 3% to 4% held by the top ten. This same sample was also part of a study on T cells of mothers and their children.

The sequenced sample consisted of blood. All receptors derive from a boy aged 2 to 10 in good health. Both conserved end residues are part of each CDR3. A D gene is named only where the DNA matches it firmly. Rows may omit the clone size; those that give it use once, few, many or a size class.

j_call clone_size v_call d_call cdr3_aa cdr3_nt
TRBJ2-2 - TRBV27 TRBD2 CASSLLFLAGATGELFF TGTGCCAGCAGTCTCCTCTTTCTAGCGGGAGCAACCGGGGAGCTGTTTTTT
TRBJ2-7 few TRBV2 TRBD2 CASSDRLAGRPYEQYF TGTGCCAGCAGTGATCGGCTAGCGGGGCGCCCCTACGAGCAGTACTTC
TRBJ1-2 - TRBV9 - CASSVDGRVNYGYTF TGTGCCAGCAGCGTAGATGGGCGGGTTAACTATGGCTACACCTTC
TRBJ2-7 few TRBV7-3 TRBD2 CASSSSPASGEQYF TGTGCCAGCAGCTCCTCCCCGGCTAGCGGCGAGCAGTACTTC
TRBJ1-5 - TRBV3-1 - CASSQGVGVQPQHF TGTGCCAGCAGCCAAGGAGTGGGGGTTCAGCCCCAGCATTTT
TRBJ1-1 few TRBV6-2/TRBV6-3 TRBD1 CASRRVQGQGAEAFF TGTGCCAGCAGAAGGGTCCAGGGCCAGGGGGCTGAAGCTTTCTTT
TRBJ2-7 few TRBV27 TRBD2 CASSSSTSGSWDQYF TGTGCCAGCAGTTCCTCGACTAGCGGGAGTTGGGACCAGTACTTC
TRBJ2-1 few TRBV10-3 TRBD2 CAIMGTSGPNEQFF TGTGCCATCATGGGGACTAGCGGCCCCAATGAGCAGTTCTTC
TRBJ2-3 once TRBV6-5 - CASSRAGDTQYF TGTGCCAGCAGTCGGGCAGGGGATACGCAGTATTTT
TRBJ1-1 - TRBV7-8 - CASSVSLGTEAFF TGTGCCAGCAGCGTTAGCCTGGGGACTGAAGCTTTCTTT
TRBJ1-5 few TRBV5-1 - CASSITGRDNQPQHF TGCGCCAGCAGCATCACAGGGAGGGACAATCAGCCCCAGCATTTT
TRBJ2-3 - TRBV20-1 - CSASATGRRDTQYF TGCAGTGCTAGCGCAACAGGGAGGCGGGATACGCAGTATTTT
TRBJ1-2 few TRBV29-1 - CSVGRARGYGYTF TGCAGCGTTGGAAGGGCTAGGGGCTATGGCTACACCTTC
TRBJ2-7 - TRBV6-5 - CASSRAFSYEQYF TGTGCCAGCAGCCGCGCTTTCTCCTACGAGCAGTACTTC
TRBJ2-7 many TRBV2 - CASSEERRTREYF TGTGCCAGCAGTGAGGAACGTAGAACTCGGGAGTACTTC
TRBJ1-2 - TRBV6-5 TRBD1 CASSYAQGGYGYTF TGTGCCAGCAGTTACGCACAGGGGGGCTATGGCTACACCTTC
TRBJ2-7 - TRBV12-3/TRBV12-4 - CASTITGYEQYF TGTGCCAGCACCATAACGGGTTACGAGCAGTACTTC
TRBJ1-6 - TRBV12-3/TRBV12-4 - CASSLNVRMGPYNSPLHF TGTGCCAGCAGTTTAAATGTCCGCATGGGTCCCTATAATTCACCCCTCCACTTT
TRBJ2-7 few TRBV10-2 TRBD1 CASSDRGDGYEQYF TGCGCCAGCTCCGACAGGGGCGATGGGTACGAGCAGTACTTC
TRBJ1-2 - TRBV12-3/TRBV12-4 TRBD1 CALGTGHSGYTF TGTGCCCTCGGGACAGGGCATAGTGGCTACACCTTC
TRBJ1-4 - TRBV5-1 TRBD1 CASSSRSPGQLNEKLFF TGCGCCAGCAGCTCGAGGAGCCCGGGACAGCTTAATGAAAAACTGTTTTTT
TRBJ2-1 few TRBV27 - CASNSLSSFNEQFF TGTGCCAGTAACAGTTTGTCCTCCTTCAATGAGCAGTTCTTC
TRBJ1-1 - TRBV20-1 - CSAITGANTEAFF TGCAGTGCTATCACCGGGGCGAACACTGAAGCTTTCTTT
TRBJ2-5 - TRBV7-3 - CASSFGRSETQYF TGTGCCAGCAGCTTCGGGAGAAGTGAGACCCAGTACTTC
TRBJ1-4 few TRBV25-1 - CASSVQTATDEKLFF TGTGCCAGCAGTGTTCAGACCGCCACGGATGAAAAACTGTTTTTT
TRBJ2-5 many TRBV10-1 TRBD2 CASSEASGALETQYF TGCGCCAGCAGTGAGGCTAGCGGGGCCCTGGAGACCCAGTACTTC
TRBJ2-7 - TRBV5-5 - CASTSWEGPSYKQYF TGTGCCAGCACCTCCTGGGAAGGGCCCTCCTACAAGCAGTACTTC
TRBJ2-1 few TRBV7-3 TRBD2 CASSSSSGRTYNEQFF TGTGCCAGCAGCTCCTCTAGCGGGCGCACCTACAATGAGCAGTTCTTC
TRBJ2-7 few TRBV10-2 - CASSGGTVYEQYF TGCGCCAGCAGTGGCGGGACCGTCTACGAGCAGTACTTC
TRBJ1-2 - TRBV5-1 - CASSPYLGHTGYTF TGCGCCAGCAGCCCCTACTTAGGGCATACTGGCTACACCTTC
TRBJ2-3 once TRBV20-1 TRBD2 CSARDLELAGILSTDTQYF TGCAGTGCTAGAGATCTCGAACTAGCGGGGATTCTTAGCACAGATACGCAGTATTTT
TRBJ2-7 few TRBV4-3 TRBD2 CASSQGLAGGSHEQYF TGCGCCAGCAGCCAAGGGCTAGCGGGAGGGTCCCACGAGCAGTACTTC
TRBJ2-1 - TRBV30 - CAWSVEGDEGRAAEYNEQFF TGTGCCTGGAGTGTAGAGGGGGACGAGGGACGAGCGGCTGAATACAATGAGCAGTTCTTC
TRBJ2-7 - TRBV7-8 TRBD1 CASSSDRGPQDAYEQYF TGTGCCAGCAGCTCAGACAGGGGGCCCCAAGATGCCTACGAGCAGTACTTC
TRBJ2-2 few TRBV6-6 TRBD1 CASSDGQGATGELFF TGTGCCAGCAGTGACGGACAGGGAGCAACCGGGGAGCTGTTTTTT
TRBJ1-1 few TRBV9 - CASGDRKNTEAFF TGTGCCAGCGGAGACCGAAAGAACACTGAGGCTTTCTTT
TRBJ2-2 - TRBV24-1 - CATSDFQGSGELFF TGTGCCACCAGTGACTTTCAGGGGAGCGGGGAGCTGTTTTTT
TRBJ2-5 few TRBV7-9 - CASSLDGRETQYF TGTGCCAGCAGCTTAGACGGTCGGGAGACCCAGTACTTC
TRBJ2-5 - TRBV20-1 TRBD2 CSATLGGTSGEETQYF TGCAGTGCTACCCTAGGGGGAACTAGCGGGGAAGAGACCCAGTACTTC
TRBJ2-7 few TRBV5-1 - CASSTRASSYEQYF TGCGCCAGCAGCACCCGGGCCAGCTCCTACGAGCAGTACTTC
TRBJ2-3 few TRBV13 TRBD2 CASRRSGGAEYF TGTGCCAGCAGAAGAAGCGGGGGGGCCGAGTATTTT
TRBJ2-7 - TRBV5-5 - CASSGMNFYEQYF TGTGCCAGCAGCGGTATGAACTTCTACGAGCAGTACTTC
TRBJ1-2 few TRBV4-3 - CASSQDPETIYGYTF TGCGCCAGCAGCCAAGATCCAGAGACGATCTATGGCTACACCTTC
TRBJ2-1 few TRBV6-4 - CASSEVTGAAYNEQFF TGTGCCAGCAGTGAGGTCACGGGGGCGGCCTACAATGAGCAGTTCTTC
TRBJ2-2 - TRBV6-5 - CASSYSGIAGELFF TGTGCCAGCAGTTACTCCGGGATCGCCGGGGAGCTGTTTTTT
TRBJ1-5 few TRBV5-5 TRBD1 CASSSGTVTYQPQHF TGTGCCAGCAGCTCCGGGACAGTCACCTATCAGCCCCAGCATTTT
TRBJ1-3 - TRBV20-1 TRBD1 CSATRGTGNTIYF TGCAGTGCTACCAGGGGGACTGGAAACACCATATATTTT
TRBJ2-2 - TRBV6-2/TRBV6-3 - CASSYSISPDDANTGELFF TGTGCCAGCAGTTACAGCATCTCCCCGGACGACGCGAACACCGGGGAGCTGTTTTTT
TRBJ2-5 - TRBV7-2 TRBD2 CASSVNSGGTETQYF TGTGCCAGCAGCGTAAACAGCGGGGGTACGGAGACCCAGTACTTC